The 16 T cell receptor beta chains below were found in one sample sequenced in a study of B cell selection in AIRE deficiency. Regulatory T cells were sorted as CD4+CD25hiCD127low/negative cells. Assay used: immunoSEQ multiplex PCR; TCRdb lists only in-frame clones, some missing. This table holds nearly 3,000 clones, 78% found once. Sequenced material: Tregs sorted from PBMCs. Every receptor here comes from a human donor with AIRE deficiency.

This clone was seen just once. In nucleotides, the CDR3 is TGTGCCAGCAGCTTACACCAAGAGACCCAGTACTTC. Translated, it gives CASSLHQETQYF. The V gene is TRBV7-2, the J gene TRBJ2-5; D ambiguous. The CDR3 spans 12 residues. Germline CDR1 is SGHTA and CDR2 is FQGNSA. V dropped 2 bases and J dropped 0 bases, with 1 base sitting between them.

The chain uses TRBV6-5 and TRBJ1-2; possibly TRBD1 for D (5 bases). V lost 7 bases, J lost 4 bases, and 7 bases lay in between. Germline V gene lookup returns CDR1 MNHEY and CDR2 SVGAGI. This CDR3 has 11 residues. The CDR3 DNA reads as TGTGCCAGCACAGGGTTCTATGGCTACACCTTC. It codes for CASTGFYGYTF.

The rearrangement joins TRBV5-7 to TRBJ2-7; 8 bases fit TRBD1. TRBV5-7 is an open reading frame, and its role is uncertain. The junction had 7 bases not matched to a gene; V was cut back by 4 bases and J by 4 bases. This CDR3 contains 14 residues. CDR3 bases: TGTGCCAGCAGCGTAACAGGGGGTCTGTACGAGCAGTACTTC. This sequence encodes CASSVTGGLYEQYF.

The chain has TRBV28 and TRBJ2-5; 8 bases are a match to TRBD2. From germline, CDR1 is MDHEN and CDR2 SYDVKM. The V gene end was trimmed by 10 bases and the J gene end by 4 bases; junction bases not matched to a gene: 14. The CDR3 sequence is 15 residues long. The chain's CDR3 is CATNRERLAGETQYF. CDR3 nucleotide sequence: TGTGCCACCAATAGGGAGCGGCTAGCGGGAGAGACCCAGTACTTC.

This chain connects TRBV7-2 to TRBJ2-2; TRBD2 matches 7 bases. Germline values: CDR1 SGHTA, CDR2 FQGNSA. Trimming removed 5 bases from V and 6 bases from J; junction bases left unmatched: 0. The CDR3 extends over 12 amino acids. The CDR3 sequence: CASSGLAGELFF. The CDR3 nucleotides are TGTGCCAGCAGCGGACTAGCCGGGGAGCTGTTTTTT.

CDR3 in amino acids: CASSLTDRGSYLAKNIQYF. CDR3 bases: TGTGCCAGCAGTTTAACGGACAGGGGTTCTTACCTGGCCAAAAACATTCAGTACTTC. The chain combines TRBV13 with TRBJ2-4, with TRBD1 matching 9 bases. The CDR3 loop spans 19 amino acids. Per germline, CDR1 PRHDT and CDR2 FYEKMQ (reference sequence). V shed 6 bases, J shed 1 base, and the junction held 16 bases outside the gene matches. Full variable domain (outside the CDR3, taken from reference TRBV13 and TRBJ2-4): AAGVIQSPRHLIKEKRETATLKCYPIPRHDTVYWYQQGPGQDPQFLISFYEKMQSDKGSIPDRFSAQQFSDYHSELNMSSLELGDSALYFCASSLTDRGSYLAKNIQYFGAGTRLSVL.

This clone was seen more than once but under ten times. The genes are TRBV7-2 and TRBJ1-5; unclear D gene. The CDR3 is 16 amino acids. The germline V gene encodes CDR1 SGHTA and CDR2 FQGNSA. V was pared by 1 base and J by 4 bases, with 14 bases between. Here the CDR3 reads CASSLDVGGSNQPQHF. The CDR3 coding sequence is TGTGCCAGCAGCTTAGACGTCGGTGGGTCTAATCAGCCCCAGCATTTT.

The table lists this clone with a count of one. This chain uses TRBV28 with TRBJ2-3; the D is unclear. Trimming left V 6 bases short and J 2 bases short, with 12 bases between. There are 14 residues in the CDR3. CDR1 and CDR2 (germline): MDHEN, SYDVKM. This CDR3 reads CASRKRGFTDTQYF. The CDR3 DNA follows: TGTGCCAGCAGAAAGAGAGGATTCACAGATACGCAGTATTTT.

The chain carries TRBV2 and TRBJ2-1; D gene unclear. V was shortened by 7 bases and J by 9 bases, with 10 bases between the two germline ends. The length of the CDR3 is 11 residues. The germline V gene has CDR1 SNHLY and CDR2 FYNNEI. The chain's CDR3 is CASTTLGEQFF. The DNA of the CDR3 is TGTGCCAGCACCACGTTGGGTGAGCAGTTCTTC.

This clone was counted between two and nine times. This rearrangement joins TRBV6-5 to TRBJ2-5; maybe TRBD2 (5 bases). CDR1 MNHEY and CDR2 SVGAGI come from the germline V gene. The V and J ends lost 6 bases and 1 base respectively, with 9 bases between them. This CDR3 spans 13 amino acids. The DNA for the CDR3 is TGTGCCAGCAGCAGGACTCTCCAAGAGACCCAGTACTTC. Protein: CASSRTLQETQYF.

The rearrangement links TRBV5-1 to TRBJ2-7, with D possibly being TRBD1 (6 bases). Germline CDR1 and CDR2: SGHRS and YFSETQ. The V end was cut by 3 bases, the J end by 3 bases, with 13 bases between. The CDR3 has 14 amino acids. This chain's CDR3 is CASSYGTLNYEQYF. In DNA form, the CDR3 reads TGCGCCAGCAGCTACGGGACACTGAACTACGAGCAGTACTTC. The complete variable domain, with remaining parts taken from reference TRBV5-1 and TRBJ2-7, reads KAGVTQTPRYLIKTRGQQVTLSCSPISGHRSVSWYQQTPGQGLQFLFEYFSETQRNKGNFPGRFSGRQFSNSRSEMNVSTLELGDSALYLCASSYGTLNYEQYFGPGTRLTVT.

This chain connects TRBV6-1 to TRBJ1-1; D remains ambiguous. Germline V gene sequence: CDR1 MNHNS, CDR2 SASEGT. CDR3 length equals 14 residues. With 7 bases removed from V and 1 base from J, the gap between germline ends came to 13 bases. The CDR3 nucleotides read TGTGCCAGCATGCGGGGAACAGCGAACACTGAAGCTTTCTTT. It codes for CASMRGTANTEAFF.

The genes are TRBV4-1 and TRBJ2-5, with D perhaps matching TRBD2 (5 bases). CDR3 length: 15 residues. Germline loops: CDR1 MGHRA, CDR2 YSYEKL. Between the trimmed V and J ends, which lost 6 bases and 5 bases, there was a span of 19 bases. The CDR3, as DNA: TGCGCCAGCAGTCAGACAAGGGAGATCGTGGAGACCCAGTACTTC. Encoded protein: CASSQTREIVETQYF.

The rearrangement uses TRBV5-1 and TRBJ2-2, with 9 positions matching TRBD2. The CDR3 loop spans 15 amino acids. CDR1 and CDR2 (germline): SGHRS, YFSETQ. Trimming at V came to 4 bases and at J to 1 base, leaving 2 bases not matched to a gene. In DNA form, the CDR3 reads TGCGCCAGCAGCATGACTAGCGGGAACACCGGGGAGCTGTTTTTT. As protein: CASSMTSGNTGELFF. The full variable domain, with the rest looked up from reference TRBV5-1 and TRBJ2-2, is KAGVTQTPRYLIKTRGQQVTLSCSPISGHRSVSWYQQTPGQGLQFLFEYFSETQRNKGNFPGRFSGRQFSNSRSEMNVSTLELGDSALYLCASSMTSGNTGELFFGEGSRLTVL.

The gene calls are TRBV5-1 and TRBJ2-7; possibly TRBD2 for D (5 bases). The CDR3 has 12 amino acids. Deletions cut 5 bases from V and 5 bases from J, with 11 bases between. Germline loops: CDR1 SGHRS, CDR2 YFSETQ. The CDR3 loop reads CASSDGENEQYF. As DNA, the CDR3 is TGCGCCAGCAGTGACGGGGAAAACGAGCAGTACTTC.

This clone has only a few counts. The CDR3 is CAVRDRMNTEAFF. The CDR3 region has the DNA TGTGCCGTCCGGGACAGGATGAACACTGAAGCTTTCTTT. The rearrangement links TRBV10-3 to TRBJ1-1; TRBD1 agrees at 8 bases. Trimming cost V 11 bases and J 0 bases; bases outside gene matches: 5. This CDR3 contains 13 residues. Germline values: CDR1 ENHRY, CDR2 SYGVKD.